This TCR beta chain was obtained from a study of graft-versus-host responses after intestinal transplantation. Study-level information: Recipients underwent multivisceral, liver-intestinal, or isolated intestinal transplants. Among the recipients, all got anti-thymocyte globulin induction and then tacrolimus and steroids for around three years. Points from the study as a whole: The highest levels of circulating GvH clones went along with early declines in HvG clones after transplant. Within allografts, high graft-versus-host to host-versus-graft clonal ratios were seen among patients with graft-donor T cell macrochimerism.

The repertoire was sequenced with immunoSEQ multiplex PCR; TCRdb's copy has only in-frame clones and lacks some. The table has 70,000 or so clones, 75% to 90% seen once. Turning to this clone: The target antigen is unknown.

This clonotype was obtained from a human donor who was the organ donor for an intestinal transplant. This specimen consisted of unstimulated CD4+ T cells sorted from spleen or lymph node cells, obtained before transplant.

In DNA, the CDR3 is TGTGCCTCCAACAACTACAGGGGGCGCAATCAGCCCCAGCATTTT. Translated: CASNNYRGRNQPQHF. The chain has TRBV28 and TRBJ1-5; 9 nucleotides line up with TRBD1. Germline-derived CDR1 and CDR2 are MDHEN and SYDVKM. Trimming at V came to 11 bases and at J to 2 bases, leaving 10 bases not matched to a gene. The CDR3 runs 15 residues.